Given below is one T cell receptor (beta chain) in context. This specimen belongs to a study of cytomegalovirus exposure and HLA in healthy donors. Trimming removed 2 bases at V and 4 bases at J, with 15 bases between. CDR3 length equals 15 residues. Germline V CDR1 and CDR2: SGDLS, YYNGEE. The PCR made use of 60 Vbeta and 13 Jbeta primers. Only in-frame clones appear in the TCRdb table, and some are missing; sequencing was by immunoSEQ multiplex PCR. This table has about 120,000 clones, about 8.6% appearing once. The sample taken for sequencing was PBMCs. This clonotype was sampled from a middle-aged woman in good health and CMV-seropositive. The V gene is TRBV9, the J gene TRBJ1-1; TRBD1 is a possible D gene (5 bases). CDR3: CASSVPEGRATEAFF. The CDR3 nucleotides read TGTGCCAGCAGCGTTCCGGAGGGGAGGGCCACTGAAGCTTTCTTT.